This T cell receptor (beta chain) was captured by sequencing in a study of cytomegalovirus exposure and HLA in healthy donors. Overall study findings and caveats: Diagnosis of cytomegalovirus status made by the classifier reportedly showed high specificity and sensitivity. In vitro testing confirmed three CMV-associated chains as specific for CMV antigens. Rarity held for most TCR sequences, but there were some public TCRs that occurred in many donors. The authors listed approximately 160 TCR beta chains as cytomegalovirus-associated.

CDR3 size: 15 residues. Trimming cost V 0 bases and J 3 bases, with 9 bases left between them. CDR1 and CDR2 (germline): SGHDT, YYEEEE. With respect to this clone: As yet, its antigen is unknown.

Clones were sequenced by immunoSEQ multiplex PCR, and TCRdb holds only the in-frame ones, with some missing. The table has approximately 120,000 clones, approximately 90% seen once. The specimen sequenced was PBMCs. This TCR was sampled from a woman aged 18-29 years in good health and CMV-seronegative. The chain couples TRBV5-6 to TRBJ2-2; D is ambiguous. The CDR3 region has the DNA TGTGCCAGCAGCTTGGCTGTTCGGGACACCGGGGAGCTGTTTTTT. This encodes CASSLAVRDTGELFF.